This entry lists 27 T cell receptor beta chains sequenced from one sample in a study of T cells in Graves' hyperthyroidism and ophthalmopathy. The investigators amplified TCR beta CDR3 regions from RNA transcripts. TCR CDR3 regions were first amplified by RT-PCR with HTBI primers. TCRdb reprocessed the multiplex PCR reads via MiXCR and lists one record per CDR3 protein. This table has roughly 100,000 distinct CDR3 sequences, about 40% appearing once. The sample comprised peripheral blood or thyroid tissue (not recorded which). The receptors originated from a woman aged 25 to 39 with Graves' hyperthyroidism.

Many counts were recorded for this clonotype. The CDR3 DNA reads as TGTGCCAGCAAGTCGGAGTTGGGGGTGGAGGCTTTCTTT. It translates to CASKSELGVEAFF. The J gene is TRBJ1-1, the V gene TRBV25-1, with D maybe TRBD1 (5 bases). The CDR3 sequence is 13 residues long. Germline V gives CDR1 MGHDK, CDR2 SYGVNS. V lost 7 bases and J 11 bases, leaving 20 bases between the germline ends. The variable domain in full, completed from reference TRBV25-1 and TRBJ1-1, reads EADIYQTPRYLVIGTGKKITLECSQTMGHDKMYWYQQDPGMELHLIHYSYGVNSTEKGDLSSESTVSRIRTEHFPLTLESARPSHTSQYLCASKSELGVEAFFGQGTRLTVV.

Comments on this clonotype: A much larger clone is a single base away; this may be a read error. The chain employs TRBV6-5 and TRBJ2-3; 8 positions match TRBD1. The CDR3 contains 12 residues. In germline, CDR1 is MNHEY, CDR2 SVGAGI. CDR3 region: CAGYRDRFTQCF. CDR3 in DNA: TGTGCCGGGTACCGGGACAGGTTTACGCAGTGTTTT.

Ten or more counts support this clonotype. V and J are TRBV12-3 or TRBV12-4 and TRBJ2-1; 11 bases are shared with TRBD2. The CDR3 runs to 15 residues. V shed 7 bases and J 7 bases; nucleotides not matched to a gene: 9. The CDR3 DNA follows: TGTGCCAGCACCGTGGGGAGACTAGCGGGAAATGAGCAGTTCTTC. This codes for CASTVGRLAGNEQFF.

This clonotype was counted ten times or more. The chain combines TRBV13 with TRBJ2-2; D may be TRBD1 or TRBD2 (5 bases each). V was cut by 5 bases and J by 2 bases, with 18 bases left in between. CDR3 length: 17 amino acids. Germline lookup yields CDR1 PRHDT and CDR2 FYEKMQ (reference sequence). The CDR3 coding sequence is TGTGCCAGCAGCCGACAGACTATGGCGGGCAACACCGGGGAGCTGTTTTTT. Amino acid sequence: CASSRQTMAGNTGELFF.

This sequence joins TRBV2 and TRBJ1-2, with TRBD1 matching over 7 bases. The V segment lost 6 bases and the J segment 0 bases; nucleotides outside the gene matches: 13. The CDR3 covers 17 residues. Per germline, CDR1 SNHLY and CDR2 FYNNEI. In DNA, the CDR3 is TGTGCCAGCAGCCAGCCGGGACAGCAGGGATCTAACTATGGCTACACCTTC. Amino acids: CASSQPGQQGSNYGYTF.

CDR3 DNA sequence: TGTGCCAGCAGCCGTGAGGGGGGTATGAACACTGAAGCTTTCTTT. The encoded protein is CASSREGGMNTEAFF. The chain employs TRBV7-9 and TRBJ1-1, with a weak D call TRBD1 (6 bases). CDR3 length equals 15 residues. Germline CDR1 reads SEHNR; CDR2 reads FQNEAQ (reference sequence). With 5 bases removed from V and 0 bases from J, the gap between germline ends came to 13 bases.

This clonotype was counted many times. The genes are TRBV4-1 and TRBJ1-5, with D tentatively TRBD1 (5 bases). This CDR3 contains 13 residues. Germline values: CDR1 MGHRA, CDR2 YSYEKL. The V gene lost 4 bases and the J gene lost 5 bases, with 9 bases spanning the gap. The CDR3 DNA reads TGCGCCAGCAGCCTAGGGGCGTATCAGCCCCAGCATTTT. This translates into CASSLGAYQPQHF.

The CDR3 sequence: CASSLVIYPGQGASDTQYF. The CDR3 DNA reads as TGTGCCAGCAGCTTGGTTATATACCCGGGACAGGGGGCGTCGGATACGCAGTATTTT. The chain carries TRBV5-5 and TRBJ2-3, with 12 bases fitting TRBD1. Germline CDR1 is SGHKS and CDR2 is YYEKEE (reference sequence). The CDR3 totals 19 residues. V trimming: 0 bases; J trimming: 6 bases; junction bases outside the gene matches: 14.

This clonotype was counted many times. The V and J genes are TRBV7-3 and TRBJ2-5; D may be TRBD2 (6 bases). Germline V gene data show CDR1 as SGHTA and CDR2 as FQGTGA. Trimming cost V 2 bases and J 4 bases, with 14 bases left between them. This CDR3 spans 15 amino acids. The CDR3 bases are TGTGCCAGCAGCTTAGGGACTTCGTCGGGAGAGACCCAGTACTTC. Translating it yields CASSLGTSSGETQYF.

This clonotype was found many times. The chain uses TRBV25-1 and TRBJ2-7, with a possible D match to TRBD1 (6 bases). The germline gives CDR1 MGHDK, CDR2 SYGVNS. This CDR3 has 15 amino acids. Trimming removed 1 base from V and 5 bases from J, with 15 bases in between. CDR3 region: CASSEWVTGFHEQYF. In DNA form, the CDR3 reads TGTGCCAGCAGTGAATGGGTGACAGGCTTCCACGAGCAGTACTTC.

This clonotype was detected ten times or more. The chain uses TRBV7-9 and TRBJ2-5, with D unclear. V dropped 6 bases and J dropped 1 base, with 9 bases sitting between them. CDR1 SEHNR and CDR2 FQNEAQ come from the germline V gene (reference sequence). This CDR3 is built from 13 residues. Here the CDR3 DNA reads TGTGCCAGCAGAGGAGCTACCCAAGAGACCCAGTACTTC. Amino acid sequence: CASRGATQETQYF.

This clonotype was detected many times. This rearrangement joins TRBV2 to TRBJ1-5; D unresolved. CDR1 and CDR2 (germline): SNHLY, FYNNEI. The V end lost 2 bases, the J end lost 7 bases, and 9 bases lay between the germline ends. The length of the CDR3 is 13 residues. CDR3 sequence: CASSESKVQPQHF. The CDR3 DNA is TGTGCCAGCAGTGAATCGAAAGTCCAGCCCCAGCATTTT.

This clonotype was seen at least ten times. This chain connects TRBV9 to TRBJ2-2; 14 nucleotides agree with TRBD2. This CDR3 region has 14 residues. V lost 4 bases, J lost 10 bases, and 3 bases stayed unmatched. Germline V CDR1 and CDR2: SGDLS, YYNGEE. The CDR3 spells CASSLGLAGVELFF. CDR3 nucleotides: TGTGCCAGCAGCTTGGGACTAGCGGGAGTGGAGCTGTTTTTT. The whole variable domain, remainder taken from reference TRBV9 and TRBJ2-2, is DSGVTQTPKHLITATGQRVTLRCSPRSGDLSVYWYQQSLDQGLQFLIQYYNGEERAKGNILERFSAQQFPDLHSELNLSSLELGDSALYFCASSLGLAGVELFFGEGSRLTVL.

The gene calls are TRBV19 and TRBJ1-1; D is unresolved. Between the trimmed V and J ends, which lost 2 bases and 4 bases, there was a span of 14 bases. In germline, CDR1 is LNHDA, CDR2 SQIVND (reference sequence). The CDR3 consists of 15 residues. CDR3 in DNA: TGTGCCAGTAGTATAAGTGCGGTGGGGAGCACTGAAGCTTTCTTT. Its protein product is CASSISAVGSTEAFF.

This clonotype was counted many times. The chain recombines TRBV28 with TRBJ1-4; D not resolved. Germline CDR1 and CDR2: MDHEN and SYDVKM. The germline V and J ends were trimmed by 6 bases and 8 bases, with 7 bases remaining between them. The CDR3 has 11 residues. DNA of the CDR3: TGTGCCAGCAGCCTTCGCGAAAAACTGTTTTTT. Its translation is CASSLREKLFF.

The chain couples TRBV6-1 to TRBJ2-6; 11 nucleotides line up with TRBD2. Trimming removed 9 bases from V and 4 bases from J; junction bases left unmatched: 2. CDR3 size: 14 residues. The germline gives CDR1 MNHNS, CDR2 SASEGT. CDR3 amino acids: CASLAGGGANVLTF. The CDR3 bases are TGTGCCAGTCTAGCGGGAGGCGGGGCCAACGTCCTGACTTTC.

This clonotype was seen a few times. The V gene is TRBV10-3, the J gene TRBJ2-7; 10 nucleotides line up with TRBD1. V gave up 0 bases and J gave up 2 bases; unmatched junction bases: 1. This CDR3 is built from 15 residues. The germline V gene encodes CDR1 ENHRY and CDR2 SYGVKD. The CDR3 sequence: CAISESGQGTYEQYF. CDR3 bases: TGTGCCATCAGTGAGTCGGGACAGGGGACCTACGAGCAGTACTTC.

Notes on this clonotype: An end of the junction differs from the germline gene, which may be a read error. V is TRBV20-1 and J is TRBJ2-3; TRBD1 agrees at 12 bases. From germline, CDR1 is DFQATT and CDR2 SNEGSKA (reference sequence). The CDR3 is 16 residues long. In DNA form, the CDR3 reads TGCATTGCTAGAGCCTGGGACAGGGGGCCCACAGATACGCGGTATTTT. Protein: CIARAWDRGPTDTRYF.

This clonotype was picked up a small number of times. This may be a read error: a much more frequent sequence differs by one nucleotide. The chain carries TRBV12-3 or TRBV12-4 and TRBJ2-7; D may be TRBD1 (5 bases). The CDR3 runs 13 residues. In nucleotides, the CDR3 is TGTGCCTGCAGACCGACAGCTTCCTACGAGCAGTACTTC. Amino acid sequence: CACRPTASYEQYF.

At least ten counts were recorded for this clonotype. The chain links TRBV11-1 to TRBJ1-1; 7 bases align to TRBD1. CDR3 size: 13 residues. Trimming took 5 bases from V and 5 from J; bases not matched to a gene: 5. The germline gives CDR1 SGHAT, CDR2 FQDESV (reference sequence). The CDR3 region is CASSVGTATEAFF. For the CDR3, the DNA is TGTGCCAGCAGCGTGGGGACAGCAACTGAAGCTTTCTTT.

The chain is built from TRBV10-3 and TRBJ1-4; D perhaps matches TRBD1 (5 bases). V was cut by 10 bases and J by 6 bases, with 18 bases left in between. Per germline, CDR1 ENHRY and CDR2 SYGVKD. There are 14 residues in the CDR3. The CDR3 loop reads CASKAGRVDEKLFF. The CDR3 nucleotides read TGTGCCAGCAAGGCAGGGAGAGTGGATGAAAAACTGTTTTTT.

This chain links TRBV25-1 with TRBJ1-6; no clear D gene. From germline, CDR1 is MGHDK and CDR2 SYGVNS. V was clipped by 4 bases and J by 10 bases, with 11 bases between them. There are 13 residues in the CDR3. The chain's CDR3 is CASSGSGDSPLHF. The CDR3 DNA is TGTGCCAGCAGTGGAAGCGGTGACTCACCCCTCCACTTT.

This chain links TRBV7-2 with TRBJ2-5; D perhaps matches TRBD2 (5 bases). Germline V lookup: CDR1 SGHTA, CDR2 FQGNSA. The CDR3 spans 13 residues. V was trimmed by 5 bases and J by 7 bases, leaving 14 bases between them. In DNA form, the CDR3 reads TGTGCCAGCAGCCCCCCCCCGGGAATGACCCAGTACTTC. Encoded protein: CASSPPPGMTQYF.

This clonotype came up a few times. A clone one base away is much larger, so this may be a read error. The chain joins TRBV4-1 to TRBJ2-2; D might be TRBD2 (5 bases). CDR1 MGHRA and CDR2 YSYEKL come from the germline V gene. This CDR3 has 14 residues. V was shortened by 5 bases and J by 5 bases, with 12 bases between the two germline ends. The CDR3 sequence: CASSGLSYTGELFF. DNA for the CDR3: TGCGCCAGCAGCGGACTTTCATATACCGGGGAGCTGTTTTTT.

This clonotype was observed many times. J is TRBJ2-6 and V is TRBV4-2, with a possible D match to TRBD1 (5 bases). The CDR3 sequence is 16 residues long. Trimming removed 6 bases at V and 0 bases at J, with 12 bases between. Germline CDR1 is LGHNA and CDR2 is YNFKEQ. DNA for the CDR3: TGTGCCAGCAGTCTATACAGGAACTCTGGGGCCAACGTCCTGACTTTC. This translates into CASSLYRNSGANVLTF.

The sample holds many counts of this clonotype. The chain carries TRBV20-1 and TRBJ1-2, with a tentative D call TRBD1 (5 bases). The germline V gene encodes CDR1 DFQATT and CDR2 SNEGSKA (reference sequence). V was cut by 5 bases and J by 3 bases, with 10 bases left in between. The CDR3 covers 12 residues. Here the CDR3 DNA reads TGCAGTGCTCCCGACAGCCACTATGGCTACACCTTC. As protein: CSAPDSHYGYTF.

This clonotype is judged medium-sized. The V call is TRBV29-1, the J call TRBJ1-2, with 8 bases lining up with TRBD1. Per germline, CDR1 SQVTM and CDR2 ANQGSEA. This CDR3 spans 13 amino acids. The junction had 4 bases not matched to a gene; V was cut back by 5 bases and J by 2 bases. The DNA of the CDR3 is TGCAGCGTTCCGGGACAGGCGAACTATGGCTACACCTTC. Translation: CSVPGQANYGYTF. Filled out from reference TRBV29-1 and TRBJ1-2, the complete variable domain reads SAVISQKPSRDICQRGTSLTIQCQVDSQVTMMFWYRQQPGQSLTLIATANQGSEATYESGFVIDKFPISRPNLTFSTLTVSNMSPEDSSIYLCSVPGQANYGYTFGSGTRLTVV.